The present entry profiles one T cell receptor (beta chain) with its context. Generated by immunoSEQ multiplex PCR, the TCRdb table keeps only in-frame clones and is missing some. The repertoire holds around 130,000 clones, around 87% seen once, with less than 2.5% in the top ten. The CDR3 is 15 amino acids. The germline V gene has CDR1 LNHNV and CDR2 YYDKDF (reference sequence). Trimming shortened V by 0 bases and J by 4 bases, and 13 bases separated the two germline ends. The sample comes from a study of blood T cell repertoires in COVID-19. Study-level information: The United States, Italy and Spain supplied acute and convalescent COVID-19 samples.

V usage is TRBV15 and J usage is TRBJ2-7, with a weak D call TRBD1 (6 bases). This TCR came from a woman between 45 and 60 years old with acute or convalescent COVID-19. The specimen sequenced was peripheral blood. CDR3 sequence reads: CATSRDQTGMYEQYF. Written as DNA, the CDR3 is TGTGCCACCAGCAGAGACCAGACAGGAATGTACGAGCAGTACTTC.